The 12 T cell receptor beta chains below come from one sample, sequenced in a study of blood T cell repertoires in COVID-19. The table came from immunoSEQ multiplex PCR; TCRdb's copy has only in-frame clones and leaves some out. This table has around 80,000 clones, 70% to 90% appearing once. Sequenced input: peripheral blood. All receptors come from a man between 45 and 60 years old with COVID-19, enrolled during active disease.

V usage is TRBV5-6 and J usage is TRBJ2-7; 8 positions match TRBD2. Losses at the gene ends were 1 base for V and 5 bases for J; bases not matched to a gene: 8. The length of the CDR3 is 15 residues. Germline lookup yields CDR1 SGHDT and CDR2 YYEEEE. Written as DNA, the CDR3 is TGTGCCAGCAGCTTGCTGAGCGGGAGTTTCCACGAGCAGTACTTC. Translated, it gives CASSLLSGSFHEQYF.

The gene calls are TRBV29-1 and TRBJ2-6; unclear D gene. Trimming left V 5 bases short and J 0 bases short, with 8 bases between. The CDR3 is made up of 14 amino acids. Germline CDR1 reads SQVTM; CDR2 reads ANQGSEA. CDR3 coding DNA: TGCAGCGTTCCAGGCCCCTCTGGGGCCAACGTCCTGACTTTC. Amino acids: CSVPGPSGANVLTF.

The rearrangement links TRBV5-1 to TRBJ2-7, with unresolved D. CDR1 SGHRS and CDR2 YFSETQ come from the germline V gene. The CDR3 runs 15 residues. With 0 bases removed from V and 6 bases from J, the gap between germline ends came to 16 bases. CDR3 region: CASSLVRSSAGEQYF. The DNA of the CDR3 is TGCGCCAGCAGCTTGGTCCGGAGCTCCGCCGGCGAGCAGTACTTC.

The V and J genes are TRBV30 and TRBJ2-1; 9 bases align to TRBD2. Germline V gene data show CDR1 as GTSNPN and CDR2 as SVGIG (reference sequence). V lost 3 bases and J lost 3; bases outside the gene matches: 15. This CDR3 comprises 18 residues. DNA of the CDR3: TGTGCCTGGAGCCCGGGACTAGCTAACGACTTTATCTACAATGAGCAGTTCTTC. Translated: CAWSPGLANDFIYNEQFF.

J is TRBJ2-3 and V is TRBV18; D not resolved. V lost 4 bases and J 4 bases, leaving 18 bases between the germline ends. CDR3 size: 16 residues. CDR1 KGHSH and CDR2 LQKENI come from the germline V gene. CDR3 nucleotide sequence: TGTGCCAGCTCACTTACTCCGGGTAGAAAACCAGATACGCAGTATTTT. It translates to CASSLTPGRKPDTQYF.

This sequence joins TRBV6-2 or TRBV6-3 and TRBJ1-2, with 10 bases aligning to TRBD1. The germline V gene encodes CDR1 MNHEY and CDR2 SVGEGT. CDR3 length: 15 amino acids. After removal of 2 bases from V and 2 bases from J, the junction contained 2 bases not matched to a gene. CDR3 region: CASSYPDRGNYGYTF. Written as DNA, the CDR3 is TGTGCCAGCAGTTACCCGGACAGGGGGAACTATGGCTACACCTTC.

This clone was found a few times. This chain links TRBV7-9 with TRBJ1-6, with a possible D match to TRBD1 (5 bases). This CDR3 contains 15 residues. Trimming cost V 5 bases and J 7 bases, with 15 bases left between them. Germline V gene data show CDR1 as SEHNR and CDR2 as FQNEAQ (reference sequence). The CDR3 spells CASSTGFGGNSPLHF. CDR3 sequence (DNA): TGTGCCAGCAGCACGGGGTTCGGGGGGAATTCACCCCTCCACTTT.

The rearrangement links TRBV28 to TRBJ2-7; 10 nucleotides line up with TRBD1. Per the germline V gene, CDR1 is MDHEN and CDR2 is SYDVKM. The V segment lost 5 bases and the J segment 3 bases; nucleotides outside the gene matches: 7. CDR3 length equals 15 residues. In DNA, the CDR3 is TGTGCCAGCAGTGGCGGACAGGGGGGATTCTACGAGCAGTACTTC. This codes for CASSGGQGGFYEQYF.

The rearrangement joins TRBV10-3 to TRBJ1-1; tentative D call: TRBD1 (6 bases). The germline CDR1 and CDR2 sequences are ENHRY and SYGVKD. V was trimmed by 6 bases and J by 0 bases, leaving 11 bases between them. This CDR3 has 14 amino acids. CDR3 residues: CAIRQGGMNTEAFF. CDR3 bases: TGTGCCATCAGACAGGGTGGGATGAACACTGAAGCTTTCTTT.

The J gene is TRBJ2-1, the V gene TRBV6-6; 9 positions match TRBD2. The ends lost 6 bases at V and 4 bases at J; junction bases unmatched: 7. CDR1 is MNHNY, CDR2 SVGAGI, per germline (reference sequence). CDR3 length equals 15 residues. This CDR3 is CASSQRTSAYNEQFF. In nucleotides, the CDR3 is TGTGCCAGCAGCCAACGGACTAGCGCGTACAATGAGCAGTTCTTC.

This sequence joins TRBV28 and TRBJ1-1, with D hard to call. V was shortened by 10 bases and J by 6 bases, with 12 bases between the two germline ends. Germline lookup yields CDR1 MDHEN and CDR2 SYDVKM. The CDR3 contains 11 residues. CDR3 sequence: CATSMESEAFF. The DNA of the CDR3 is TGTGCCACCTCAATGGAGTCTGAAGCTTTCTTT. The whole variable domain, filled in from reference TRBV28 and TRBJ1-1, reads DVKVTQSSRYLVKRTGEKVFLECVQDMDHENMFWYRQDPGLGLRLIYFSYDVKMKEKGDIPEGYSVSREKKERFSLILESASTNQTSMYLCATSMESEAFFGQGTRLTVV.

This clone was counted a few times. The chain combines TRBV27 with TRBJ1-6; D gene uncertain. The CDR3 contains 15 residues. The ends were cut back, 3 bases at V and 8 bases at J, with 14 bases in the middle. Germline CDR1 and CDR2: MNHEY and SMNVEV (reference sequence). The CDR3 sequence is CASSLRPPVDSPLHF. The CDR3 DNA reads TGTGCCAGCAGTTTGCGGCCACCAGTTGATTCACCCCTCCACTTT.